This T cell receptor (beta chain) was recovered during a study of OX40 agonist ivuxolimab in advanced cancers. Study-level information: The treatment was a fully human IgG2 OX40 agonist, ivuxolimab. General study results and limits: With doses of 0.1 to 3.0 mg/kg, CD4+ and CD8+ blood T cells had undergone clonal expansion by week 6.

This CDR3 is 19 amino acids long. V lost 7 bases to trimming and J lost 2 bases, with 29 bases between them. Germline V gene lookup returns CDR1 LGHNT and CDR2 FRNRAP. Points on this clone: The target antigen is unknown.

Prior autoimmune disease or systemic immunosuppression barred patients. Sequenced by immunoSEQ multiplex PCR; TCRdb stores in-frame clones only, minus some. In the table there are roughly 67,000 clones, approximately 80% of which are singletons. Material: CD4+ or CD8+ T cells sorted from blood, obtained in a trial of the OX40 agonist ivuxolimab. This chain links TRBV12-5 with TRBJ2-5; a weak D match, TRBD1 (7 bases). The clonotype originates from an adult with an advanced solid tumor such as melanoma, head and neck, liver or kidney cancer. In DNA form, the CDR3 reads TGTGCTAGTGCCCTGGGTCGACAGGGACTTCGGGTGCGGCAAGAGACCCAGTACTTC. It translates to CASALGRQGLRVRQETQYF.